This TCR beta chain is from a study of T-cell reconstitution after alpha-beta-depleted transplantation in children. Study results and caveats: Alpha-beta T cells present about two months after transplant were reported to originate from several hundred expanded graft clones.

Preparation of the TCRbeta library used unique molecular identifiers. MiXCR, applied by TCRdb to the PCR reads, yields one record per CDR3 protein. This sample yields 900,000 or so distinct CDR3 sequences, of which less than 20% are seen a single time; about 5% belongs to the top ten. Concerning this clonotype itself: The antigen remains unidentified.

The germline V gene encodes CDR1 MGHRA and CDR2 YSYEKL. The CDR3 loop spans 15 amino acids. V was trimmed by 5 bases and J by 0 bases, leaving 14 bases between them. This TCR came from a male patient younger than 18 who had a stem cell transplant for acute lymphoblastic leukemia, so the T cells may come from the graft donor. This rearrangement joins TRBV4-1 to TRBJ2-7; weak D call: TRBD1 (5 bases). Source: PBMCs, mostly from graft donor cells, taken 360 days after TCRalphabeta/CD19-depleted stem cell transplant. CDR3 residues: CASSSPGMSSYEQYF. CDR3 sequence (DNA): TGCGCCAGCAGCTCGCCAGGGATGAGCTCCTACGAGCAGTACTTC.